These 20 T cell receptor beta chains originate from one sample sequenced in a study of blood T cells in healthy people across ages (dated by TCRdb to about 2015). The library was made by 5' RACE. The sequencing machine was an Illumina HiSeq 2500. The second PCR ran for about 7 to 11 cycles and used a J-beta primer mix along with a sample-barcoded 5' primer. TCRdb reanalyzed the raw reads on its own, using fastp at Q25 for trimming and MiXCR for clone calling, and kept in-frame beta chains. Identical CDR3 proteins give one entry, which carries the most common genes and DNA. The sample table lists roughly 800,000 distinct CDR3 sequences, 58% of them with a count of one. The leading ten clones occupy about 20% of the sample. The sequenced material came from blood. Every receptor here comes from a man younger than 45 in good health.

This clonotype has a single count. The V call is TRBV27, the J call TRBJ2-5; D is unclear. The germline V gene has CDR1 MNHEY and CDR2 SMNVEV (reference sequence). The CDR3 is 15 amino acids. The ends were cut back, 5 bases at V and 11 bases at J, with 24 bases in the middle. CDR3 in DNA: TGTGCCAGCAGTGACGCCATTGTCTCGGTTACGGAGCAGTACTTC. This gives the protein CASSDAIVSVTEQYF.

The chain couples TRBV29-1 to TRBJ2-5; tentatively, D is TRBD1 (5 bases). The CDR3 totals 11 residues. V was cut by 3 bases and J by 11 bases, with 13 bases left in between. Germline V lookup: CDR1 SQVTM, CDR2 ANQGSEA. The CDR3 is CSVEDISGQYF. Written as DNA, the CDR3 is TGCAGCGTTGAGGACATATCAGGGCAGTACTTC.

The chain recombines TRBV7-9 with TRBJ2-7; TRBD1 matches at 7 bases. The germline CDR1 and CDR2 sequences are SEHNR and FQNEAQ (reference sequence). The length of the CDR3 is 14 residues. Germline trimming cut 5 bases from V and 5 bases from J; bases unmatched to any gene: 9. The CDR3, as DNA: TGTGCCAGCAGCCAAAGGCAGGGGGTCAACGAGCAGTACTTC. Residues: CASSQRQGVNEQYF.

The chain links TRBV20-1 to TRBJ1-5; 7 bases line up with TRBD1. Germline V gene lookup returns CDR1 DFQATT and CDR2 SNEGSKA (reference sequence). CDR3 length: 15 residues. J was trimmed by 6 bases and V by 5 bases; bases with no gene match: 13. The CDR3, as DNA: TGCAGTGCTTCCAGACAGGGTGGACCCAGTCAGCCCCAGCATTTT. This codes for CSASRQGGPSQPQHF.

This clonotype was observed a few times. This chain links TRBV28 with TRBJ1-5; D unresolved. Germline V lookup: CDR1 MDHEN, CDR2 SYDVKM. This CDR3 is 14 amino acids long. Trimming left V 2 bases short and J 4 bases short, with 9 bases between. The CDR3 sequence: CASSLGQANQPQHF. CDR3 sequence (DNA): TGTGCCAGCAGTTTAGGGCAGGCTAATCAGCCCCAGCATTTT.

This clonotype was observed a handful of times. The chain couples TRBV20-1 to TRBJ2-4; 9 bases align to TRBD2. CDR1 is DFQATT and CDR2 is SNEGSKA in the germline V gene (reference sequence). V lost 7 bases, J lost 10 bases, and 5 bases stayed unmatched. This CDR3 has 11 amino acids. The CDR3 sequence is CSVLAGVIQYF. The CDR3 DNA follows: TGCAGTGTCTTAGCGGGAGTGATTCAGTACTTC.

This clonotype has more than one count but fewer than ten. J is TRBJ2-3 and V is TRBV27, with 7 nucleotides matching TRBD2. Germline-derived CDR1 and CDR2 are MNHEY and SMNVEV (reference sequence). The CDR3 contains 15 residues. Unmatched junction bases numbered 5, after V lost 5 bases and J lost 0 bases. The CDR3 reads CASSHPSGSTDTQYF. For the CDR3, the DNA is TGTGCCAGCAGTCACCCTAGCGGTAGCACAGATACGCAGTATTTT.

The CDR3 DNA reads TGCGCCAGCAGCCAAGATGTAAATCGCCAGCTTTTTGGCTACACCTTC. Translated, it gives CASSQDVNRQLFGYTF. V and J are TRBV4-3 and TRBJ1-2, with no clear D. V lost 0 bases to trimming and J lost 7 bases, with 18 bases between them. CDR1 and CDR2 from the germline V gene are LGHNA and YSLEER. The CDR3 is 16 residues long.

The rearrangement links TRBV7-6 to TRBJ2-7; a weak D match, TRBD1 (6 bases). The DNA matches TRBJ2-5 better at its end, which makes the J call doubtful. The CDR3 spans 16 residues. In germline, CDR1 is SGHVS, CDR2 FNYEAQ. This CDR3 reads CASSPLFGQSQETQYF. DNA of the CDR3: TGTGCCAGCAGCCCCCTTTTCGGACAGAGCCAAGAGACCCAGTACTTC.

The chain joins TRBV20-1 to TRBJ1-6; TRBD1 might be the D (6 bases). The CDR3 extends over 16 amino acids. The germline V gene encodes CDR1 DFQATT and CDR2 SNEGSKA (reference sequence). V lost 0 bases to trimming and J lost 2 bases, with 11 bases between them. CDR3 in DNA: TGCAGTGCTAGAGACTTTCACAGGGCCTATAATTCACCCCTCCACTTT. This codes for CSARDFHRAYNSPLHF.

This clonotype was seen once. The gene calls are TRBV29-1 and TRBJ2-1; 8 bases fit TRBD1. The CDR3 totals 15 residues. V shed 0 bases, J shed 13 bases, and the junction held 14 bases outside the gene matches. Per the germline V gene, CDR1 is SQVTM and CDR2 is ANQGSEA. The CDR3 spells CSVEDPQGASETQFF. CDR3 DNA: TGCAGCGTTGAAGATCCTCAGGGGGCCTCAGAGACCCAGTTCTTC.

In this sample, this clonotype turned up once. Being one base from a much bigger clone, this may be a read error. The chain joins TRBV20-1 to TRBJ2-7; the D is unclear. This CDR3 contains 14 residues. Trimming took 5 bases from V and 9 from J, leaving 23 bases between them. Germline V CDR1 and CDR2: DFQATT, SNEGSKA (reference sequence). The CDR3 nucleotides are TGCAGTGCTGGATTGGGGAACCCCCTTGGTGGGCAGTACTTC. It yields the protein CSAGLGNPLGGQYF.

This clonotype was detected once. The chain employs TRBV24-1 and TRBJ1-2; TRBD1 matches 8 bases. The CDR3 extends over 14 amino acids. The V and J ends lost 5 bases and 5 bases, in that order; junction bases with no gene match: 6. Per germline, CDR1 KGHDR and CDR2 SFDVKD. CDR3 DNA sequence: TGTGCCACCAGTGGCCAGGACAGGGAGTATGGCTACACCTTC. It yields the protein CATSGQDREYGYTF.

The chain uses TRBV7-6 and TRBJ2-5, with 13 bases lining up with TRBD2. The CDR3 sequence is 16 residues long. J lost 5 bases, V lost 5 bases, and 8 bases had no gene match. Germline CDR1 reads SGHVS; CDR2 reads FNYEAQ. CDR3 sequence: CASSPRTSGSSETQYF. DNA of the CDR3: TGTGCCAGCAGCCCACGGACTAGCGGGAGTTCGGAGACCCAGTACTTC.

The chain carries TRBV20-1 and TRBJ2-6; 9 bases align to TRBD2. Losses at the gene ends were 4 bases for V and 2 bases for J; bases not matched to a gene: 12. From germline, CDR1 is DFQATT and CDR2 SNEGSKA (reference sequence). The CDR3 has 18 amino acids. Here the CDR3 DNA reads TGCAGTGCTACCTTGCGGGAGGGCCTTATGACTGGGGCCAACGTCCTGACTTTC. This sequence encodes CSATLREGLMTGANVLTF.

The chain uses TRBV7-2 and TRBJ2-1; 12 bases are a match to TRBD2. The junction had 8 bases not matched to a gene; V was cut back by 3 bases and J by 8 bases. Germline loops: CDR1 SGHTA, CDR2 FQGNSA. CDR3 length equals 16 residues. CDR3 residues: CASSFLSSGRGDEQFF. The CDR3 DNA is TGTGCCAGCAGCTTCTTATCTAGCGGGAGGGGAGATGAGCAGTTCTTC.

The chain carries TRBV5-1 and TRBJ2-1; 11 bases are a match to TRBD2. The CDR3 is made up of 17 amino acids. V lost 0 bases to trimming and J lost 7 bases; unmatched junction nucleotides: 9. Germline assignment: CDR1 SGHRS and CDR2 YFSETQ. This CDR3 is CASSLVQTSGISNEQFF. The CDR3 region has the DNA TGCGCCAGCAGCTTGGTGCAGACTAGCGGGATTTCTAATGAGCAGTTCTTC. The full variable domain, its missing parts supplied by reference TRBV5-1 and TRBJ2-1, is KAGVTQTPRYLIKTRGQQVTLSCSPISGHRSVSWYQQTPGQGLQFLFEYFSETQRNKGNFPGRFSGRQFSNSRSEMNVSTLELGDSALYLCASSLVQTSGISNEQFFGPGTRLTVL.

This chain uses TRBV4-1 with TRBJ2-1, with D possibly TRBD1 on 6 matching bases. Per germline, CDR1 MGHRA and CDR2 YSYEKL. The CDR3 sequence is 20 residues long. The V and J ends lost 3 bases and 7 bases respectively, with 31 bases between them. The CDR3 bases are TGCGCCAGCAGCCATCCTAAATCTCCGGGACCTTTAATCGGGACAAATGAGCAGTTCTTC. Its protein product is CASSHPKSPGPLIGTNEQFF.

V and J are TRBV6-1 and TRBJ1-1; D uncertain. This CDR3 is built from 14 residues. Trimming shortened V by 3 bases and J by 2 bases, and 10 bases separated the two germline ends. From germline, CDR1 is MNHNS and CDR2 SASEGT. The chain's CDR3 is CASSDRAANTEAFF. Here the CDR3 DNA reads TGTGCCAGCAGTGATCGTGCCGCCAACACTGAAGCTTTCTTT.

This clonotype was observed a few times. The CDR3 is CSARDPFYSHEQYF. CDR3 coding DNA: TGCAGTGCTAGAGATCCCTTTTACAGCCACGAGCAGTACTTC. The chain recombines TRBV20-1 with TRBJ2-7, with unresolved D. Per germline, CDR1 DFQATT and CDR2 SNEGSKA (reference sequence). V shed 0 bases and J shed 5 bases, with 14 bases lying between them. The CDR3 runs to 14 residues.